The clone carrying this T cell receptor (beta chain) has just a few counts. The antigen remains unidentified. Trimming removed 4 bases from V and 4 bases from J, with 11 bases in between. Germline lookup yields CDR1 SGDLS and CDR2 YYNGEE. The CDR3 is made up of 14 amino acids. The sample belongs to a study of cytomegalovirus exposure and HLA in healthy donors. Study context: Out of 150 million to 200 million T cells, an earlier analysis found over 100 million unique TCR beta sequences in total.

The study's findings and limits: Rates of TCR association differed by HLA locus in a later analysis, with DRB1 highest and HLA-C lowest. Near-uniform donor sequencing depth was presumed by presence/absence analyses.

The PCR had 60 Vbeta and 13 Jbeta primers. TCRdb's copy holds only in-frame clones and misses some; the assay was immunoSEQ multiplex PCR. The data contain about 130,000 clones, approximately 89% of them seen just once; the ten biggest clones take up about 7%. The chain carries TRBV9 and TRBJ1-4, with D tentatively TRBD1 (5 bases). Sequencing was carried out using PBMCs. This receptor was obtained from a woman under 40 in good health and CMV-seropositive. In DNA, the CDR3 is TGTGCCAGCAGCCTCAGGGTTGGTAATGAAAAACTGTTTTTT. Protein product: CASSLRVGNEKLFF.